A selection of T cell receptor beta chains follows, all from one sample in a study of cytomegalovirus exposure and HLA in healthy donors. Sequencing used immunoSEQ multiplex PCR; TCRdb keeps in-frame clones, though not all of them. This sample yields 50,000 to 65,000 clones, of which approximately 95% are seen a single time; around 7% belongs to the top ten. Sample: PBMCs. Every receptor here comes from a woman between 18 and 29 years old in good health and CMV-seropositive. The CDR3 runs from the conserved cysteine through the conserved F or W. D genes are given only for firm matches. Size is omitted from some rows. Given values are once, few, many or a class for expanded clones.

size: -; V: TRBV29-1; D: -; J: TRBJ2-7; CDR3: CSVRDSSLEQYF; DNA: TGCAGCGTCCGGGACTCTTCGCTCGAGCAGTACTTC
size: -; V: TRBV18; D: -; J: TRBJ2-5; CDR3: CASSPGGKETQYF; DNA: TGTGCCAGCTCACCAGGGGGGAAAGAGACCCAGTACTTC
size: once; V: TRBV28; D: -; J: TRBJ1-2; CDR3: CASSFSPVNYGYTF; DNA: TGTGCCAGCAGTTTTTCTCCTGTCAACTATGGCTACACCTTC
size: -; V: TRBV28; D: TRBD1; J: TRBJ1-2; CDR3: CASSLGQGDGYTF; DNA: TGTGCCAGCAGTTTAGGACAGGGAGATGGCTACACCTTC
size: once; V: TRBV19; D: -; J: TRBJ1-5; CDR3: CASSIGGTLDQPQHF; DNA: TGTGCCAGTAGTATAGGCGGGACTCTCGATCAGCCCCAGCATTTT
size: once; V: TRBV27; D: -; J: TRBJ2-3; CDR3: CASSLLGTATGDTQYF; DNA: TGTGCCAGCAGTTTATTAGGGACTGCAACTGGAGATACGCAGTATTTT
size: few; V: TRBV6-5; D: -; J: TRBJ2-2; CDR3: CASRGAGELFF; DNA: TGTGCCAGCAGAGGGGCCGGGGAGCTGTTTTTT
size: -; V: TRBV5-8; D: TRBD1; J: TRBJ2-7; CDR3: CASSFGTGVPEQYF; DNA: TGTGCCAGCAGTTTCGGGACAGGGGTTCCCGAGCAGTACTTC
size: -; V: TRBV16; D: -; J: TRBJ1-5; CDR3: CASSQYGGSGSNQPQHF; DNA: TGTGCCAGCAGCCAATACGGGGGGTCAGGAAGCAATCAGCCCCAGCATTTT
size: -; V: TRBV29-1; D: TRBD2; J: TRBJ2-3; CDR3: CSVERLAGLTDTQYF; DNA: TGCAGCGTTGAAAGACTAGCGGGGCTCACAGATACGCAGTATTTT
size: once; V: TRBV10-3; D: TRBD2; J: TRBJ2-1; CDR3: CAISLGTSGSYNEQFF; DNA: TGTGCCATCAGCCTGGGGACTAGCGGCTCCTACAATGAGCAGTTCTTC
size: -; V: TRBV13; D: TRBD1; J: TRBJ2-1; CDR3: CASSLAQGALQFF; DNA: TGTGCCAGCAGCTTAGCTCAGGGGGCACTACAGTTCTTC
size: -; V: TRBV28; D: -; J: TRBJ2-1; CDR3: CASTQAPRGHEQFF; DNA: TGTGCCAGCACTCAGGCACCCCGTGGGCATGAGCAGTTCTTC
size: -; V: TRBV2; D: -; J: TRBJ2-5; CDR3: CASRIRVVQETQYF; DNA: TGTGCCAGCAGAATCAGGGTTGTTCAAGAGACCCAGTACTTC
size: -; V: TRBV19; D: TRBD2; J: TRBJ2-1; CDR3: CASSISRTSGGTYNEQFF; DNA: TGTGCCAGTAGTATAAGCCGCACTAGCGGGGGAACCTACAATGAGCAGTTCTTC
size: -; V: TRBV18; D: -; J: TRBJ1-2; CDR3: CASSPPGGGSYGYTF; DNA: TGTGCCAGCTCACCACCAGGCGGAGGAAGCTATGGCTACACCTTC
size: once; V: TRBV19; D: TRBD2; J: TRBJ2-3; CDR3: CASSIGRTSGGNTQYF; DNA: TGTGCCAGTAGTATAGGCCGGACTAGCGGGGGAAATACGCAGTATTTT
size: -; V: TRBV30; D: -; J: TRBJ1-3; CDR3: CAWSVSELLNTIYF; DNA: TGTGCCTGGAGTGTAAGCGAACTATTAAACACCATATATTTT
size: -; V: TRBV19; D: -; J: TRBJ1-6; CDR3: CASSILWDTRYSPLHF; DNA: TGTGCCAGTAGTATACTCTGGGACACCAGGTACTCACCCCTCCACTTT
size: -; V: TRBV5-1; D: TRBD1; J: TRBJ1-2; CDR3: CASSPDRVQSYGYTF; DNA: TGCGCCAGCAGCCCAGACAGGGTTCAGTCCTATGGCTACACCTTC
size: -; V: TRBV2; D: -; J: TRBJ2-4; CDR3: CASRGDRLLAKNIQYF; DNA: TGTGCCAGCAGGGGAGACAGGTTACTAGCCAAAAACATTCAGTACTTC
size: -; V: TRBV21-1; D: -; J: TRBJ2-6; CDR3: CASSKAFPRQGRSGANVLTF; DNA: TGTGCCAGCAGCAAAGCATTCCCCCGACAGGGGAGGTCTGGGGCCAACGTCCTGACTTTC
size: -; V: TRBV7-2; D: TRBD2; J: TRBJ2-7; CDR3: CASSLRSQTSGGTYEQYF; DNA: TGTGCCAGCAGCTTAAGATCTCAAACTAGCGGGGGAACCTACGAGCAGTACTTC
size: few; V: TRBV11-2; D: TRBD1; J: TRBJ2-7; CDR3: CASSPETGGGEQYF; DNA: TGTGCCAGCAGCCCCGAGACAGGGGGAGGTGAGCAGTACTTC
size: few; V: TRBV6-5; D: -; J: TRBJ1-6; CDR3: CASSYLLLSPLHF; DNA: TGTGCCAGCAGTTACCTTCTTCTTTCACCCCTCCACTTT
size: -; V: TRBV27; D: -; J: TRBJ2-6; CDR3: CASSSPGQPPGANVLTF; DNA: TGTGCCAGCAGTTCCCCCGGACAGCCCCCTGGGGCCAACGTCCTGACTTTC
size: -; V: TRBV27; D: -; J: TRBJ1-6; CDR3: CASSLLTRARQNSPLHF; DNA: TGTGCCAGCAGTTTACTTACCAGGGCCCGACAAAATTCACCCCTCCACTTT
size: -; V: TRBV28; D: -; J: TRBJ2-3; CDR3: CASSLVDTQYF; DNA: TGTGCCAGCAGTCTAGTTGATACGCAGTATTTT
size: few; V: TRBV6-6; D: -; J: TRBJ1-1; CDR3: CASRGREVEPEAFF; DNA: TGTGCCAGCAGAGGCAGGGAGGTCGAACCTGAAGCTTTCTTT
size: -; V: TRBV6-6; D: -; J: TRBJ2-2; CDR3: CASSHRTLYTGELFF; DNA: TGTGCCAGCAGTCACAGGACCCTTTACACCGGGGAGCTGTTTTTT
size: -; V: TRBV14; D: -; J: TRBJ2-2; CDR3: CASSQGRGNTGELFF; DNA: TGTGCCAGCAGCCAAGGCAGGGGGAACACCGGGGAGCTGTTTTTT
size: -; V: TRBV2; D: -; J: TRBJ2-1; CDR3: CASSERVAQINEQFF; DNA: TGTGCCAGCAGTGAGCGGGTCGCCCAAATCAATGAGCAGTTCTTC
size: -; V: TRBV5-1; D: -; J: TRBJ2-5; CDR3: CASSLIQGQEGTQYF; DNA: TGCGCCAGCAGCTTGATACAGGGCCAAGAGGGGACCCAGTACTTC
size: -; V: TRBV28; D: -; J: TRBJ1-5; CDR3: CASRPGNQGNQPQHF; DNA: TGTGCCAGCAGGCCGGGTAACCAAGGCAATCAGCCCCAGCATTTT
size: -; V: TRBV7-9; D: -; J: TRBJ1-1; CDR3: CASRARTQSNTEAFF; DNA: TGTGCCAGCAGAGCCAGGACACAATCGAACACTGAAGCTTTCTTT
size: -; V: TRBV7-3; D: TRBD1; J: TRBJ1-2; CDR3: CASSHGQDGDGYTF; DNA: TGTGCCAGCAGCCACGGACAGGATGGAGATGGCTACACCTTC
size: -; V: TRBV6-5; D: -; J: TRBJ1-5; CDR3: CASSYEARGQPQHF; DNA: TGTGCCAGCAGTTACGAGGCCCGGGGTCAGCCCCAGCATTTT
size: -; V: TRBV4-1; D: -; J: TRBJ1-1; CDR3: CASSPRNSAPMNTEAFF; DNA: TGCGCCAGCAGCCCAAGGAACAGTGCCCCGATGAACACTGAAGCTTTCTTT
size: -; V: TRBV7-2; D: -; J: TRBJ1-2; CDR3: CASSWRQETYGYTF; DNA: TGTGCCAGCAGCTGGCGACAGGAAACTTATGGCTACACCTTC
size: -; V: TRBV27; D: -; J: TRBJ1-4; CDR3: CASRSGGGPGEKLFF; DNA: TGTGCCAGCAGGTCCGGGGGGGGTCCGGGCGAAAAACTGTTTTTT
size: -; V: TRBV5-1; D: -; J: TRBJ2-7; CDR3: CASSFSGLNEQYF; DNA: TGCGCCAGCAGCTTTTCTGGGCTCAACGAGCAGTACTTC